This TCR beta chain was identified in a study of identical twins. The study, taken as a whole, reports: The conclusions drew on cross-sectional statistical analysis instead of tracking the same donors. Out-of-frame alpha sequences that twins shared showed excess low generation probability.

Template switching added a universal primer site, and cDNA bore unique molecular identifiers. TCRdb called the 5' RACE reads again in MiXCR, with one record for every CDR3 protein. The sample records approximately 630,000 distinct CDR3 sequences, 7.1% being singletons. Donors uniformly comprised healthy Caucasians. A few counts support this clonotype. Its antigen is as yet unknown. The same sample was also studied in work on yellow fever vaccine responses in identical twins.

The sequenced sample consisted of PBMCs. The TCR was taken from a woman aged 18-29 years in good health.

CDR3 DNA: TGTGCCAGCAGCCAAGCAGTGGGTGGGCCTGAAGCTTTCTTT. Translated: CASSQAVGGPEAFF. This chain uses TRBV3-1 with TRBJ1-1, with D uncertain. Trimming cost V 1 base and J 6 bases, with 12 bases left between them. Germline V gene sequence: CDR1 LGHDT, CDR2 YNNKEL (reference sequence). The CDR3 is 14 residues long.